Listed below are T cell receptor beta chains from one sample, sequenced in a study of blood T cell repertoires in COVID-19. Assay: immunoSEQ multiplex PCR; the TCRdb copy retains only in-frame clones and omits some. The sample records roughly 100,000 clones, roughly 90% being singletons. The sequencing input was peripheral blood. All receptors derive from a human donor in a cohort sampled during active COVID-19. CDR3s include the opening cysteine and the closing phenylalanine or tryptophan. The D gene is left open where the match is weak.

v_gene	j_gene	d_gene	CDR3nt	CDR3aa
TRBV28	TRBJ1-3	TRBD1	TGTGCCAGCAGTAAACAGGGGGCTGGAAACACCATATATTTT	CASSKQGAGNTIYF
TRBV24-1	TRBJ1-1	TRBD1	TGTGCCACCAGTGATGGTCGACAGGGAGGCACTGAAGCTTTCTTT	CATSDGRQGGTEAFF
TRBV19	TRBJ2-7	NA	TGTGCCAGCCCCCCGGGGATCACCTACGAGCAGTACTTC	CASPPGITYEQYF
TRBV10-3	TRBJ1-5	NA	TGTGCCATCAGCTCTGGAGGGGCTGGGGGCAATCAGCCCCAGCATTTT	CAISSGGAGGNQPQHF
TRBV5-4	TRBJ2-7	TRBD2	TGTGCCAGCAGCAGAGGTAGCGGGGGGGCCGACGAGCAGTACTTC	CASSRGSGGADEQYF
TRBV6-1	TRBJ1-2	TRBD1	TGTGCCAGCAGTGAAACAGGGGTAGTTTATGGCTACACCTTC	CASSETGVVYGYTF
TRBV13	TRBJ1-2	TRBD1	TGTGCCAGCAGCTTAGGCCTCGCCGAGACAGGGGTAGACTATGGCTACACCTTC	CASSLGLAETGVDYGYTF
TRBV11-3	TRBJ2-6	NA	TGTGCCAGCAGCCTAGGGGAGCCTGGGGCCAACGTCCTGACTTTC	CASSLGEPGANVLTF
TRBV11-1	TRBJ1-1	TRBD1	TGTGCCAGCAGGAAGGGGGCAGGGGAAGCTTTCTTT	CASRKGAGEAFF
TRBV20-1	TRBJ1-2	TRBD1	TGCAGTGGACAGGGTAACTATGGCTACACCTTC	CSGQGNYGYTF
TRBV11-1	TRBJ2-1	TRBD1	TGTGCCAGCAGGCTGAACAGGGGCAATGAGCAGTTCTTC	CASRLNRGNEQFF